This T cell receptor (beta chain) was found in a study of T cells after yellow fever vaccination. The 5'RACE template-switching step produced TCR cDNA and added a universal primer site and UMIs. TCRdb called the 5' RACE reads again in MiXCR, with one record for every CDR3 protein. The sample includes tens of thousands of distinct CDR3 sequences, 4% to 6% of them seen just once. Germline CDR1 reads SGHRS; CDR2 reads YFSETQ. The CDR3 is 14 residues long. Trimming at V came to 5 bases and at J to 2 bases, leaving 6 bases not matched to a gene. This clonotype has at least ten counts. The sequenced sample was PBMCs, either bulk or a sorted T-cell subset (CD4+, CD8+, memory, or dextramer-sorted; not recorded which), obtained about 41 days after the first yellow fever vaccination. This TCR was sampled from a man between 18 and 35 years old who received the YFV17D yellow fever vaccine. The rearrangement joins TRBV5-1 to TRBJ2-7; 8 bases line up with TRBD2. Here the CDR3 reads CASSRIAGTYEQYF. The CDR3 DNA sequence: TGCGCCAGCAGTAGAATAGCGGGAACCTACGAGCAGTACTTC.